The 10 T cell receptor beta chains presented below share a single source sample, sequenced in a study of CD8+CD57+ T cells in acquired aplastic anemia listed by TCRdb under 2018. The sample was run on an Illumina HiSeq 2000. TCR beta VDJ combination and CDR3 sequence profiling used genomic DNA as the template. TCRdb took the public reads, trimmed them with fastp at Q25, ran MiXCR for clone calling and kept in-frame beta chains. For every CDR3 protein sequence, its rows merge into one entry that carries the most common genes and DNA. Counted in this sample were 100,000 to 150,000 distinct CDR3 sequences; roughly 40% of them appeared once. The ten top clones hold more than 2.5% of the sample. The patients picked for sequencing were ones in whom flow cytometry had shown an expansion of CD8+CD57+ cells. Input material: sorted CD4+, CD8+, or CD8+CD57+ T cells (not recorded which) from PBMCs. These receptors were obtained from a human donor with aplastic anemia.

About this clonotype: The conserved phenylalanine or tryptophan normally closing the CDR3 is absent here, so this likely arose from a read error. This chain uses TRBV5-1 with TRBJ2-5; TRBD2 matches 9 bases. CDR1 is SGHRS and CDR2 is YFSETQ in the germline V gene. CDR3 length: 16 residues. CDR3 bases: TGCGCCAGCGGCTTTCGAGTAGCGGGGGACCAAGAGACCCAGTACCTC. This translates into CASGFRVAGDQETQYL.

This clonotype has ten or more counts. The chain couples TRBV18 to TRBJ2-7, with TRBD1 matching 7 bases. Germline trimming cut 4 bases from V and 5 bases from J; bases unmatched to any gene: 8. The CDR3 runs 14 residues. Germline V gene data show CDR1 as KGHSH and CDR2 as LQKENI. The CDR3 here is CASSLRQGLNEQYV. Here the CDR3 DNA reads TGTGCCAGCTCACTCCGACAGGGTTTGAACGAGCAGTACGTC.

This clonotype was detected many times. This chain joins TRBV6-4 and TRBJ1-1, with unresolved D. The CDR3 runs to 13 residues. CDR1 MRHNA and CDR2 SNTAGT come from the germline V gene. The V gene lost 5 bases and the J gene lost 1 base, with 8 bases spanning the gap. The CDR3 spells CASSKRENTEAFF. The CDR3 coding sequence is TGTGCCAGCAGTAAAAGGGAGAACACTGAAGCTTTCTTT.

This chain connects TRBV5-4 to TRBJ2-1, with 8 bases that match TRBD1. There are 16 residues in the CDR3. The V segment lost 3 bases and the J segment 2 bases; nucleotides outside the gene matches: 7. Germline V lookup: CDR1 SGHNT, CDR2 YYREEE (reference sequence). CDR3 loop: CASSSTGDGPYNEQFF. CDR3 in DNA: TGTGCCAGCAGCTCGACAGGGGATGGGCCCTACAATGAGCAGTTCTTC.

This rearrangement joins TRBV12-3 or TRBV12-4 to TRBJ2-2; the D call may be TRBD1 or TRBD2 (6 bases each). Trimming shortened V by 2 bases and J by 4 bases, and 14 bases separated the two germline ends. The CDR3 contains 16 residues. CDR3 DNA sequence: TGTGCCAGCAGTTTAAGATCCGGGGGCAGCACCGGGGAGCTGTTTTTT. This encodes CASSLRSGGSTGELFF.

CDR3 sequence (DNA): TGTGCCAGCAGTGAAGGAGTCGGCTATGGCTACACCTTC. Translating it yields CASSEGVGYGYTF. This sequence joins TRBV25-1 and TRBJ1-2; D remains unclear. Germline V CDR1 and CDR2: MGHDK, SYGVNS. CDR3 length: 13 residues. The V end was cut by 2 bases, the J end by 4 bases, with 8 bases between.

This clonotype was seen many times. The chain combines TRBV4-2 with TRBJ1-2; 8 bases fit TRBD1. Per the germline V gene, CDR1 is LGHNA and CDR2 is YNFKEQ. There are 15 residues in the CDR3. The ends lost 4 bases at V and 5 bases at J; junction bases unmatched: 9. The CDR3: CASSPGGGQVYGYTF. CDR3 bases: TGTGCCAGCAGCCCTGGAGGGGGACAGGTTTATGGCTACACCTTC.

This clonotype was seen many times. The CDR3 coding sequence is TGTGCCAGCAGCTGGGGGGGCCCATACAATGAGCAGTTCTTC. This gives the protein CASSWGGPYNEQFF. The chain uses TRBV7-3 and TRBJ2-1, with D perhaps matching TRBD2 (7 bases). V shed 4 bases and J shed 4 bases, with 11 bases lying between them. The CDR3 runs 14 residues. Germline V gene lookup returns CDR1 SGHTA and CDR2 FQGTGA.

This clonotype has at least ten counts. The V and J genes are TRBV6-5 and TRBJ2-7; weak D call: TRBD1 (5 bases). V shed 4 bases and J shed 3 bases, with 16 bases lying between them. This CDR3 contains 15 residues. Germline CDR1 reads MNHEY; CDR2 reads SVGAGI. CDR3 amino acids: CASSFSDIQLYEQYV. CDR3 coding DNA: TGTGCCAGCAGTTTCTCGGACATCCAACTCTACGAGCAGTACGTC.

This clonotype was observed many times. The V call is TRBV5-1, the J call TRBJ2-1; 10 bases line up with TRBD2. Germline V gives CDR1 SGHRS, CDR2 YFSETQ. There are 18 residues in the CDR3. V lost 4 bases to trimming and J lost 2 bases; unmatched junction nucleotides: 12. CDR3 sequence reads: CASSRGGLADLAYNEQFF. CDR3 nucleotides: TGCGCCAGCAGCCGGGGAGGACTAGCGGACTTAGCCTACAATGAGCAGTTCTTC.